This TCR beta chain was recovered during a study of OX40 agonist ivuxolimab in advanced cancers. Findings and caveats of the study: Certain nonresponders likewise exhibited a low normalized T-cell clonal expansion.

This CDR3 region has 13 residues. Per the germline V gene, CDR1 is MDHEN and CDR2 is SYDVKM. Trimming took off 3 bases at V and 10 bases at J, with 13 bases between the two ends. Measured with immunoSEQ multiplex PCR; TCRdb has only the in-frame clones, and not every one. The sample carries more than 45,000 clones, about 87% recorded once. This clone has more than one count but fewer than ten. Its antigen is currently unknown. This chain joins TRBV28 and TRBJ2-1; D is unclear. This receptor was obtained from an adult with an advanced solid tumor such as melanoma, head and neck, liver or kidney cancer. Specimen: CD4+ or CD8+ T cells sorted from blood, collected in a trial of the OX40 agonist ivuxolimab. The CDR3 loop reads CASSLGGGKEQFF. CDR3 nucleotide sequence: TGTGCCAGCAGTTTGGGTGGTGGTAAAGAGCAGTTCTTC.